This T cell receptor (beta chain) was documented in a study of blood T cell repertoires in COVID-19. Study in general: Acute and convalescent COVID-19 specimens originated in the United States, Italy and Spain.

Trimming removed 5 bases at V and 1 base at J, with 14 bases between. The CDR3 sequence is 15 residues long. From germline, CDR1 is SGHNT and CDR2 YENEEA. The participants were between about 18 and 100 years old and came from 24 US areas. Authors' data handling: Amplifying reference gene primers gave estimates of nucleated cell counts. Some clones are missing from TCRdb's copy, which holds only in-frame ones; the method was immunoSEQ multiplex PCR. V, J and clone size derive from that table, while D and trimming were established from the DNA sequence. Altogether roughly 280,000 clones are present, roughly 90% being singletons, with the ten largest covering less than 3%.

The chain uses TRBV11-3 and TRBJ2-5, with D perhaps TRBD1 (6 bases). The sequenced sample consisted of PBMCs or T cells enriched from blood (not recorded which). The receptor was isolated from a woman in her forties or fifties who had recovered from COVID-19. The CDR3 region has the DNA TGTGCCAGCAGCCTGGGACAAGGGGGCCAAGAGACCCAGTACTTC. Translation: CASSLGQGGQETQYF.